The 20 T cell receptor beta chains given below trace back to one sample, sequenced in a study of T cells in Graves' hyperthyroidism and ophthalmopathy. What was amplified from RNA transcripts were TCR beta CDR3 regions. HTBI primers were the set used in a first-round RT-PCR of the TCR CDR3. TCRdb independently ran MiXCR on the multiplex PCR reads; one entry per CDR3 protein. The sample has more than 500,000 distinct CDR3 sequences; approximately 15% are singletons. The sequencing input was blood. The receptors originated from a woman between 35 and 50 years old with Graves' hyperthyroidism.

CDR3 DNA: TGTGCCACCTCAACTGGTTCGAGGGTGTATAATTCACCCCTCCACTTT. Its translation is CATSTGSRVYNSPLHF. The V call is TRBV27, the J call TRBJ1-6; D not certain. The CDR3 length is 16 residues. V was trimmed by 10 bases and J by 4 bases, leaving 20 bases between them. In germline, CDR1 is MNHEY, CDR2 SMNVEV (reference sequence).

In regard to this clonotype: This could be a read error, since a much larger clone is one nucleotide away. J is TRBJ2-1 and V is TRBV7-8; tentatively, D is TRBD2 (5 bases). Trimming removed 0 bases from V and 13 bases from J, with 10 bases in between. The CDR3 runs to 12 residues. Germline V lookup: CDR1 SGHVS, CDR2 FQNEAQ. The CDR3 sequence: CASSLASEEQFF. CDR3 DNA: TGTGCCAGCAGCTTAGCTAGCGAGGAACAGTTCTTC.

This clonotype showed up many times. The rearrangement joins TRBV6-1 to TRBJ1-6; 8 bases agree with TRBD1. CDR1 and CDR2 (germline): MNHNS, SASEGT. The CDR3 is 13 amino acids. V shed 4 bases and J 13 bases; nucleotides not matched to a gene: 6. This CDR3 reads CASSGDRGRPLHF. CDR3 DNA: TGTGCCAGCAGTGGAGACAGGGGAAGGCCCCTCCACTTT.

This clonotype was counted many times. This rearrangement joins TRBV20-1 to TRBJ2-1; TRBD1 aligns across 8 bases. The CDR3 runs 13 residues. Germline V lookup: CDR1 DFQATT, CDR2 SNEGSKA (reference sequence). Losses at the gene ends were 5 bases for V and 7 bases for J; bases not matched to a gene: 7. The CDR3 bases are TGCAGTGCTGGTTGGACAGGGATGAATGAGCAGTTCTTC. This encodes CSAGWTGMNEQFF.

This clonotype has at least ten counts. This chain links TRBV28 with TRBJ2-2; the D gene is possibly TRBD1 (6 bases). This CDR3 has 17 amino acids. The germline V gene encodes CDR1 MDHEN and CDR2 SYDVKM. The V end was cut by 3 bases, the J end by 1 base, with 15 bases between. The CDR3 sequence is CASSFALGQLNTGELFF. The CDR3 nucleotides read TGTGCCAGCAGTTTTGCCCTCGGACAGTTGAACACCGGGGAGCTGTTTTTT.

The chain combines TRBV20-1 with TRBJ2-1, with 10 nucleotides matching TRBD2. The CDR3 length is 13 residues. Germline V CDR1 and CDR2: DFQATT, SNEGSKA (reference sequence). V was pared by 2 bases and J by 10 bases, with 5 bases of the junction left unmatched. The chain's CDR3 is CSARISGRSEQFF. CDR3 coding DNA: TGCAGTGCTAGAATTAGCGGGAGGAGCGAGCAGTTCTTC.

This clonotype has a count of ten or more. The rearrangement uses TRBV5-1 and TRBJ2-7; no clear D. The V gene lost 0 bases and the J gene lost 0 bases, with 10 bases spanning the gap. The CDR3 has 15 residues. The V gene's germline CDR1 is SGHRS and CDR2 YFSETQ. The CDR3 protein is CASSLDPDGSYEQYF. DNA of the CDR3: TGCGCCAGCAGCTTGGATCCGGACGGCTCCTACGAGCAGTACTTC.

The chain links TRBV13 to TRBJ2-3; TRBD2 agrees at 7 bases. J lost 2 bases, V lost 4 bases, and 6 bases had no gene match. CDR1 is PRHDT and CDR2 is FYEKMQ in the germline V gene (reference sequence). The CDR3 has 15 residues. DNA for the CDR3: TGTGCCAGCAGCTCCATGGGGGACTACACAGATACGCAGTATTTT. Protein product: CASSSMGDYTDTQYF.

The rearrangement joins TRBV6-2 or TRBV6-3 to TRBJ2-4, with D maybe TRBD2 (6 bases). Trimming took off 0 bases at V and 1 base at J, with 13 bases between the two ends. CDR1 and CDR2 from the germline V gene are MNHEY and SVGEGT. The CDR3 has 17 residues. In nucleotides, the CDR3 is TGTGCCAGCAGTTACTCTAGGGTAGCGGAGGCCAAAAACATTCAGTACTTC. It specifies CASSYSRVAEAKNIQYF.

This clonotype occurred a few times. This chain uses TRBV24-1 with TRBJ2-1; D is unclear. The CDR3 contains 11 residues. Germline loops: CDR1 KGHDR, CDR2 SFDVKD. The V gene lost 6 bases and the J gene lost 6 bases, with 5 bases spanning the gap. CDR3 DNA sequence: TGTGCCACCAGTACAATCAATGAGCAGTTCTTC. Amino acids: CATSTINEQFF.

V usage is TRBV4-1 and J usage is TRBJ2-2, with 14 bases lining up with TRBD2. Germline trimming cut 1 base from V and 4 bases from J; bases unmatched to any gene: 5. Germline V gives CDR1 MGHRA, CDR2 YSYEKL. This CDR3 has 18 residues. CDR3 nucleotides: TGCGCCAGCAGCCAAGGACCCGGGACTAGCGGGAGCACCGGGGAGCTGTTTTTT. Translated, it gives CASSQGPGTSGSTGELFF.

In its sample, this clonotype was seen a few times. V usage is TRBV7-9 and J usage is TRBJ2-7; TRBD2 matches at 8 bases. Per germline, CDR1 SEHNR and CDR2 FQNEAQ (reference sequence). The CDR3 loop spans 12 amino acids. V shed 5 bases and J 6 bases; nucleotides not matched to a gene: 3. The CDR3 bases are TGTGCCAGCAGCCCCGGGACTAGCGAGCAGTACTTC. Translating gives CASSPGTSEQYF.

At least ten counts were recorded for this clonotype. The DNA for the CDR3 is TGTGCCAGCAGGGGCCTAACCTACGAGCAGTACTTC. The encoded protein is CASRGLTYEQYF. The chain has TRBV28 and TRBJ2-7; no clear D. Deletions cut 6 bases from V and 2 bases from J, with 8 bases between. CDR1 MDHEN and CDR2 SYDVKM come from the germline V gene. This CDR3 is 12 amino acids long.

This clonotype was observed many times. CDR3 protein: CASSAGQGRVDEQFF. CDR3 nucleotides: TGTGCCAGTAGTGCAGGACAGGGACGGGTAGATGAGCAGTTCTTC. This rearrangement joins TRBV19 to TRBJ2-1, with TRBD1 matching over 8 bases. V dropped 5 bases and J dropped 8; count of bases not matched to a gene: 11. Germline lookup yields CDR1 LNHDA and CDR2 SQIVND (reference sequence). The CDR3 length is 15 residues. The whole variable domain, remainder taken from reference TRBV19 and TRBJ2-1, is DGGITQSPKYLFRKEGQNVTLSCEQNLNHDAMYWYRQDPGQGLRLIYYSQIVNDFQKGDIAEGYSVSREKKESFPLTVTSAQKNPTAFYLCASSAGQGRVDEQFFGPGTRLTVL.

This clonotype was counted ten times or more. The CDR3 reads CASSQQTGSDEQYF. The DNA of the CDR3 is TGTGCCAGCAGCCAGCAGACAGGCTCGGACGAGCAGTACTTC. The V and J genes are TRBV7-9 and TRBJ2-7, with a possible D match to TRBD1 (6 bases). The CDR3 sequence is 14 residues long. V lost 5 bases and J 5 bases, leaving 16 bases between the germline ends. Per germline, CDR1 SEHNR and CDR2 FQNEAQ (reference sequence).

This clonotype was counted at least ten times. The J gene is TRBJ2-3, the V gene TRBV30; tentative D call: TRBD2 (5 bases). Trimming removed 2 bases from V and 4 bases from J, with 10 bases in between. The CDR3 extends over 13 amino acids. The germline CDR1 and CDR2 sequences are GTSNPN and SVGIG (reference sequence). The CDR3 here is CAWSLGVADTQYF. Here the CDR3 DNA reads TGTGCCTGGAGTTTGGGAGTTGCAGATACGCAGTATTTT.

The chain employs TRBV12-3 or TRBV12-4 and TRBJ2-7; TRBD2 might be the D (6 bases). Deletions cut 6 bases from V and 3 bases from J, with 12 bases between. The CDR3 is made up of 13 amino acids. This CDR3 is CASSFTGDYEQYF. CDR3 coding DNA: TGTGCCAGCAGCTTCACGGGGGACTACGAGCAGTACTTC.

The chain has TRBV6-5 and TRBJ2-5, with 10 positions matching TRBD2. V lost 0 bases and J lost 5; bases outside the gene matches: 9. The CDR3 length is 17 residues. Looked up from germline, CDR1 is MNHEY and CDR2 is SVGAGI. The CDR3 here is CASSYSGLAGVFETQYF. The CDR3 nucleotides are TGTGCCAGCAGTTACTCGGGCCTAGCGGGAGTTTTTGAGACCCAGTACTTC.

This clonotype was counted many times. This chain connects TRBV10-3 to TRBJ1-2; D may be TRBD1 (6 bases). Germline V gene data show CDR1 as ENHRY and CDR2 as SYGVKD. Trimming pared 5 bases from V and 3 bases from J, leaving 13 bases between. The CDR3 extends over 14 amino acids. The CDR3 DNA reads TGTGCCATCAGTATCGGACAGCAAGACTATGGCTACACCTTC. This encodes CAISIGQQDYGYTF.

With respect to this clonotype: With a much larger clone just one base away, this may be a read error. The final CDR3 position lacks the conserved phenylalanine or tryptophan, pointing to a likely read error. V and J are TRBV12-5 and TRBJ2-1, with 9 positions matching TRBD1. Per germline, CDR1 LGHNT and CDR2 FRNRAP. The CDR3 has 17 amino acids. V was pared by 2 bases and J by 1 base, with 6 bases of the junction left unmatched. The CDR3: CASGLPTGTGSYNEQFL. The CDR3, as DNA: TGTGCTAGTGGTTTGCCAACCGGGACAGGGTCCTACAATGAGCAGTTCCTC.